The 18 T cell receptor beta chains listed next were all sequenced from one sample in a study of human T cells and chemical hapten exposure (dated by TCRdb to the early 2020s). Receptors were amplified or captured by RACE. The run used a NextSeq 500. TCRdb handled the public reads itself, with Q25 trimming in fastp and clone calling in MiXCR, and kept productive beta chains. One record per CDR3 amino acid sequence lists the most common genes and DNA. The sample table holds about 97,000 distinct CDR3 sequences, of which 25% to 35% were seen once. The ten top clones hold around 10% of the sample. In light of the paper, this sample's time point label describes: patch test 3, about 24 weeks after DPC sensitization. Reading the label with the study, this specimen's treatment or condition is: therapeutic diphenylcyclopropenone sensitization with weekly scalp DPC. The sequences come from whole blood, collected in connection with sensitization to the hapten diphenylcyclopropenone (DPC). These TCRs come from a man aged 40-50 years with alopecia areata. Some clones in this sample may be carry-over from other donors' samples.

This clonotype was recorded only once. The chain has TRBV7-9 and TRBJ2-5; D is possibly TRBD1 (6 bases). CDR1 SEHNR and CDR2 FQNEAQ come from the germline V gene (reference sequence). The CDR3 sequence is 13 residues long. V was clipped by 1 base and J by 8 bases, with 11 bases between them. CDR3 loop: CASSLVGDTTQYF. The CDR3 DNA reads TGTGCCAGCAGCTTAGTGGGGGACACAACCCAGTACTTC.

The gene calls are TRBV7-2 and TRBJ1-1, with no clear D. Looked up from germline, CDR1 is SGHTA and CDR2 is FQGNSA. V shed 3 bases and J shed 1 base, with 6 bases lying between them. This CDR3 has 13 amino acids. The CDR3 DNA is TGTGCCAGCAGCTTTAAGTGGAACACTGAAGCTTTCTTT. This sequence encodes CASSFKWNTEAFF. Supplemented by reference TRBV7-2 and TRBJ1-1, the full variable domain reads GAGVSQSPSNKVTEKGKDVELRCDPISGHTALYWYRQSLGQGLEFLIYFQGNSAPDKSGLPSDRFSAERTGGSVSTLTIQRTQQEDSAVYLCASSFKWNTEAFFGQGTRLTVV.

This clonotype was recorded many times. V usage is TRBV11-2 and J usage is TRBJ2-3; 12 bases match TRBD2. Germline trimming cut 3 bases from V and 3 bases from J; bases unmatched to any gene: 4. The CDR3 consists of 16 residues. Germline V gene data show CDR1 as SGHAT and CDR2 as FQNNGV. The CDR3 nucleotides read TGTGCCAGCAGCTTCCCGACTAGCGGGAGAACAGATACGCAGTATTTT. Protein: CASSFPTSGRTDTQYF.

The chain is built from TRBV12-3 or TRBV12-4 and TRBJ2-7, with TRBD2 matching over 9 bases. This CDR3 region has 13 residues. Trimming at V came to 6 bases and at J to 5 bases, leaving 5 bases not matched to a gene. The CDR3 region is CASRTGTSNEQYF. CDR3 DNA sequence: TGTGCCAGCAGAACCGGGACTAGCAACGAGCAGTACTTC.

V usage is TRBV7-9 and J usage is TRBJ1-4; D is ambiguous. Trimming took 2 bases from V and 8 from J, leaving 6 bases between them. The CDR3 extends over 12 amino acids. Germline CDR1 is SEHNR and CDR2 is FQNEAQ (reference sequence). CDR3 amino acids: CASSLPDEKLFF. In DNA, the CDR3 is TGTGCCAGCAGCTTACCAGACGAAAAACTGTTTTTT.

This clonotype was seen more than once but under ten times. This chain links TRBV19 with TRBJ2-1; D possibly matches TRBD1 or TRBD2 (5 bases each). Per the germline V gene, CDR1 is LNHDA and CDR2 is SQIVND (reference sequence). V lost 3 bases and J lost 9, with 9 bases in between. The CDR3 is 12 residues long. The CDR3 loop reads CASSIVGVEQFF. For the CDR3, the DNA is TGTGCCAGTAGTATTGTGGGGGTTGAGCAGTTCTTC.

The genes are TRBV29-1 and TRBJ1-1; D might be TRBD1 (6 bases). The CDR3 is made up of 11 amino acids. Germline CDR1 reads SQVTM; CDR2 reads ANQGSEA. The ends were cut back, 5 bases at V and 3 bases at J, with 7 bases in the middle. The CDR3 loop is CSVRQDTEAFF. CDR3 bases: TGCAGCGTTAGACAGGACACTGAAGCTTTCTTT. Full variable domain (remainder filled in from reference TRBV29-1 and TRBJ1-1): SAVISQKPSRDICQRGTSLTIQCQVDSQVTMMFWYRQQPGQSLTLIATANQGSEATYESGFVIDKFPISRPNLTFSTLTVSNMSPEDSSIYLCSVRQDTEAFFGQGTRLTVV.

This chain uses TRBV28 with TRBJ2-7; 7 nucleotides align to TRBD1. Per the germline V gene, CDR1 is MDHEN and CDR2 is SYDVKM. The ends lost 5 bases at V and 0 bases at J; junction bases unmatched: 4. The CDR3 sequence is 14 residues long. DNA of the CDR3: TGTGCCAGCAGTCGGACAGGAATCTCCTACGAGCAGTACTTC. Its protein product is CASSRTGISYEQYF.

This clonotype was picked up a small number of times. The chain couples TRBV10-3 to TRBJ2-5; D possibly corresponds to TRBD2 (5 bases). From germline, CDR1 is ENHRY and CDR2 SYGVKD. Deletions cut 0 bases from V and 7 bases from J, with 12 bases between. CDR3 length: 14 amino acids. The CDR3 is CAISESGPRGTQYF. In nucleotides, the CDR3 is TGTGCCATCAGTGAGTCAGGACCCCGGGGGACCCAGTACTTC.

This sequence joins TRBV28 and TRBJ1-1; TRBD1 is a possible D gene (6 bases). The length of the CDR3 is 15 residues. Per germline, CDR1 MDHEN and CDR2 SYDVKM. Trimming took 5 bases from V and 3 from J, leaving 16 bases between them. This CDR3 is CASSGFGGPYTEAFF. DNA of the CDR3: TGTGCCAGCAGTGGGTTTGGGGGGCCGTACACTGAAGCTTTCTTT.

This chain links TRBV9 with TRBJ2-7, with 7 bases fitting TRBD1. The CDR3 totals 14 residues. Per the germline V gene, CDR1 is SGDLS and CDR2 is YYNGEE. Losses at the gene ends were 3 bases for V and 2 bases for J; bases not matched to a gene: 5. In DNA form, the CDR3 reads TGTGCCAGCAGCGAGGGGGCGGCTCCCTACGAGCAGTACTTC. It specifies CASSEGAAPYEQYF. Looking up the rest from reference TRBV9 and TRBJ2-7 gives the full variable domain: DSGVTQTPKHLITATGQRVTLRCSPRSGDLSVYWYQQSLDQGLQFLIQYYNGEERAKGNILERFSAQQFPDLHSELNLSSLELGDSALYFCASSEGAAPYEQYFGPGTRLTVT.

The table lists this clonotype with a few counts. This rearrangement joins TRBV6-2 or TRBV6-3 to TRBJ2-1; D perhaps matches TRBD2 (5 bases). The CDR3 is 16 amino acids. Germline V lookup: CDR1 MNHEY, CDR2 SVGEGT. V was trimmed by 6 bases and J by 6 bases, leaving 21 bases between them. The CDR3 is CASRELAGPIPNEQFF. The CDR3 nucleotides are TGTGCCAGCAGAGAGCTAGCTGGCCCTATCCCCAATGAGCAGTTCTTC.

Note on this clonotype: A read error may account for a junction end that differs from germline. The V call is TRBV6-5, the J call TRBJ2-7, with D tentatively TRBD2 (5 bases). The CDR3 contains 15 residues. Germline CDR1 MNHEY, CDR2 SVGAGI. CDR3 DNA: TGTGCCAGCAGTGACTCAGGCGGGCACTCCTACGAGCAGTACTTC. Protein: CASSDSGGHSYEQYF.

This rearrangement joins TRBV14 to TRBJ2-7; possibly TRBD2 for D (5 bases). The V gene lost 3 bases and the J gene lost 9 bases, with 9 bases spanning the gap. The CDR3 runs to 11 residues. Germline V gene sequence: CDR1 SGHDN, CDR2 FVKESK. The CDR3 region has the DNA TGTGCCAGCAGCCACAACCGGGGGCAGTACTTC. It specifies CASSHNRGQYF.

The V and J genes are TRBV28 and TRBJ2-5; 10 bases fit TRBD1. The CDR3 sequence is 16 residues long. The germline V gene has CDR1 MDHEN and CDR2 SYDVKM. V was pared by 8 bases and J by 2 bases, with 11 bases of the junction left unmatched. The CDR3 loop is CASQFNRDRGQETQYF. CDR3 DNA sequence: TGTGCCAGCCAGTTTAATAGGGACAGGGGACAAGAGACCCAGTACTTC.

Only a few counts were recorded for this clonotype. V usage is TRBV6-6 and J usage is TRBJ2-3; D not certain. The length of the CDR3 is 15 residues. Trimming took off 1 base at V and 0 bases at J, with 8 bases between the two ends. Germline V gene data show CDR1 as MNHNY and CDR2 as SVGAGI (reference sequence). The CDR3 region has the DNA TGTGCCAGCAGTTACTGGGAAACTAGCACAGATACGCAGTATTTT. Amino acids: CASSYWETSTDTQYF.

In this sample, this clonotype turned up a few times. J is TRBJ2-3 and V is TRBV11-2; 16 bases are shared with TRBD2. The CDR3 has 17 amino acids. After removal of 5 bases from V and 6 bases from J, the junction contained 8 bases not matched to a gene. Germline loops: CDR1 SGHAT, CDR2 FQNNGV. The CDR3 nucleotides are TGTGCCAGCAGCACCGGGACTAGCGGGAGGGCCAGGGATACGCAGTATTTT. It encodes CASSTGTSGRARDTQYF.

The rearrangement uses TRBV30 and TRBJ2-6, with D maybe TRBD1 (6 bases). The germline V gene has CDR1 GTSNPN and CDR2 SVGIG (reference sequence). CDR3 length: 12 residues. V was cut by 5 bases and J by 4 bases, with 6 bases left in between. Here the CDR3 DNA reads TGTGCCTGGCAGGGGGGGGCCAACGTCCTGACTTTC. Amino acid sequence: CAWQGGANVLTF.